This TCR beta chain stems from a study of CD8 T cells in Susac syndrome. Healthy donors acted as controls, with matching for age and sex. RNA in amounts of about 0.5 to 1 ug was reverse transcribed with random hexamers. One entry per CDR3 protein, called by TCRdb with MiXCR from the immunoSEQ multiplex PCR reads. The sample yields about 120,000 distinct CDR3 sequences, about 93% seen once. Between the trimmed V and J ends, which lost 5 bases and 3 bases, there was a span of 10 bases. CDR3 size: 13 residues. Germline V CDR1 and CDR2: SGHTA, FQGNSA. The rearrangement links TRBV7-2 to TRBJ2-5; D may be TRBD2 (5 bases). The clonotype originates from a human donor in good health. Sequences were obtained from CD4+ T cells from PBMCs. The CDR3 coding sequence is TGTGCCAGCAGCCGGTACGGGGAAGAGACCCAGTACTTC. Its protein product is CASSRYGEETQYF.